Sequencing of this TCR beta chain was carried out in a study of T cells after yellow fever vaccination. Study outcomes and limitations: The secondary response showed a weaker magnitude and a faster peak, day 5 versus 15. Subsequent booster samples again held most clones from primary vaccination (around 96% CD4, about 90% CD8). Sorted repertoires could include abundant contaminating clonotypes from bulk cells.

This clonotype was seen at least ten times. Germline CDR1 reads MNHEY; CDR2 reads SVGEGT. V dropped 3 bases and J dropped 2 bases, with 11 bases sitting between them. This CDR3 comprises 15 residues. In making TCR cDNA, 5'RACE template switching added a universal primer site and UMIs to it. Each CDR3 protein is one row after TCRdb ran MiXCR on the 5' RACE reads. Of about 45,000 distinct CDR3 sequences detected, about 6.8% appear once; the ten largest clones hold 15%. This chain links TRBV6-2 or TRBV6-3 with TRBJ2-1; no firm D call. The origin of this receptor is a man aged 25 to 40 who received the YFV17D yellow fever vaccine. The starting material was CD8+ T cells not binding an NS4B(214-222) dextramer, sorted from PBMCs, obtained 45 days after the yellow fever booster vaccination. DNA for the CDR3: TGTGCCAGCAGTTATAGTCGCGGCACCTACAATGAGCAGTTCTTC. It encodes CASSYSRGTYNEQFF.